This T cell receptor beta chain comes out of a study of blood T cell repertoires in COVID-19. Study as a whole: COVID-19 samples collected from the United States, Italy and Spain covered acute and convalescent phases. PBMCs, B-cell-depleted T cells, or T cells were the source of the cDNA or gDNA that made up the material.

Trimming at V came to 6 bases and at J to 9 bases, leaving 1 base not matched to a gene. Germline V gene lookup returns CDR1 ENHRY and CDR2 SYGVKD. This CDR3 spans 11 amino acids. Per the study methods: Estimated nucleated cell counts came from reference gene primer amplification. Produced via immunoSEQ multiplex PCR; TCRdb's table is partial and in-frame only. That table is the source of V, J and clone size, and D and trimming were worked out from the DNA. The table has tens of thousands of clones, over 85% seen once; the top ten hold around 1.3%. This clone was picked up one time. The TCR sequence derives from a man in his sixties with acute or convalescent COVID-19. The rearrangement links TRBV10-3 to TRBJ2-1, with TRBD2 matching 8 bases. Sequenced: peripheral blood. CDR3 DNA: TGTGCCATCAGGACTAGCGTTGAGCAGTTCTTC. Translating it yields CAIRTSVEQFF.